This T cell receptor (beta chain) stems from a study of blood T cells in healthy people across ages. Study results and caveats: Unsorted PBMC input precluded a conclusive naive versus antigen-experienced comparison.

On this clonotype itself: The antigen is not known.

Combining a sample-barcoded 5' primer with a J-beta primer mix, a second PCR ran for roughly 7 to 12 cycles. Unique molecular identifiers of 12 random nucleotides labeled each cDNA. TCRdb re-called the 5' RACE reads with MiXCR, one entry per CDR3 protein. The sample has around 2 million distinct CDR3 sequences, about two fifths seen once. Per the germline V gene, CDR1 is MNHEY and CDR2 is SVGAGI. Trimming took off 1 base at V and 4 bases at J, with 19 bases between the two ends. The CDR3 covers 17 residues. The source is a human donor in good health. The specimen was blood. The chain joins TRBV6-5 to TRBJ1-2; possibly TRBD1 for D (5 bases). In nucleotides, the CDR3 is TGTGCCAGCAGTTACTACGCCCGGGACTTCGGGGGCTATGGCTACACCTTC. Translating it yields CASSYYARDFGGYGYTF.